One sample yielded the 27 T cell receptor beta chains listed below, sequenced in a study of identical twins listed by TCRdb under 2016. Library method: 5' RACE. The sequencing machine was an Illumina HiSeq 2000. Using fastp at Q25 and MiXCR, TCRdb reprocessed the public reads and kept productive beta chains. Merged by CDR3 protein, the rows form single entries marked with the most common genes and DNA. For this sample the table gives 550,000 to 700,000 distinct CDR3 sequences, of which approximately 10% were detected only once. Jointly, the top ten make up approximately 3% of the sample. In addition, the sample was reused for a study of yellow fever vaccine responses in identical twins.

Sequencing was done on a sample of PBMCs. These receptors originate from a woman aged 18-29 years in good health.

The chain uses TRBV24-1 and TRBJ2-7, with 7 bases identical to TRBD1. CDR3 size: 14 residues. Germline CDR1 reads KGHDR; CDR2 reads SFDVKD. V dropped 4 bases and J dropped 2; count of bases not matched to a gene: 4. CDR3 region: CATSDPTGTYEQYF. The CDR3 DNA follows: TGTGCCACCAGTGACCCGACAGGGACCTACGAGCAGTACTTC.

The chain joins TRBV7-9 to TRBJ2-2; the D is unclear. The CDR3 extends over 16 amino acids. V lost 0 bases and J 4 bases, leaving 12 bases between the germline ends. Germline V gene data show CDR1 as SEHNR and CDR2 as FQNEAQ (reference sequence). The CDR3 bases are TGTGCCAGCAGCTTAGCGAGGTCTTGGGCCACCGGGGAGCTGTTTTTT. Its translation is CASSLARSWATGELFF.

This clonotype was seen a few times. V and J are TRBV5-1 and TRBJ2-5; D may be TRBD2 (7 bases). The V end lost 5 bases, the J end lost 2 bases, and 10 bases lay between the germline ends. The CDR3 has 13 amino acids. Per the germline V gene, CDR1 is SGHRS and CDR2 is YFSETQ. The DNA for the CDR3 is TGCGCCAGCAGAGGGGGAGGGCAAGAGACCCAGTACTTC. Translation gives CASRGGGQETQYF.

The rearrangement joins TRBV29-1 to TRBJ2-7; D is unclear. Deletions cut 6 bases from V and 9 bases from J, with 27 bases between. The CDR3 has 15 residues. CDR1 and CDR2 (germline): SQVTM, ANQGSEA. CDR3 protein: CSVLPSARADRVQYF. As DNA, the CDR3 is TGCAGCGTCCTCCCTTCCGCGCGAGCTGATCGGGTGCAGTACTTC.

This clonotype has at least ten counts. This rearrangement joins TRBV4-1 to TRBJ2-7; TRBD1 matches 8 bases. The length of the CDR3 is 13 residues. Germline CDR1 and CDR2: MGHRA and YSYEKL. Trimming at V came to 4 bases and at J to 3 bases, leaving 2 bases not matched to a gene. CDR3 residues: CASSPGQVYEQYF. DNA for the CDR3: TGCGCCAGCAGCCCGGGACAGGTCTACGAGCAGTACTTC.

This clonotype has at least ten counts. The V call is TRBV20-1, the J call TRBJ2-2; 12 bases are a match to TRBD2. The CDR3 is 16 amino acids. After removal of 2 bases from V and 1 base from J, the junction contained 2 bases not matched to a gene. From germline, CDR1 is DFQATT and CDR2 SNEGSKA (reference sequence). The DNA of the CDR3 is TGCAGTGCTAGAACTAGCGGGAGGATGAACACCGGGGAGCTGTTTTTT. Protein sequence: CSARTSGRMNTGELFF.

This clonotype was observed at least ten times. The rearrangement links TRBV5-1 to TRBJ2-2; D is uncertain. The V gene's germline CDR1 is SGHRS and CDR2 YFSETQ. Trimming removed 4 bases at V and 4 bases at J, with 8 bases between. The CDR3 is made up of 13 amino acids. This chain's CDR3 is CASSTGPTGELFF. For the CDR3, the DNA is TGCGCCAGCAGCACCGGACCCACCGGGGAGCTGTTTTTT.

This clonotype was found many times. The genes are TRBV20-1 and TRBJ1-1; unclear D gene. V dropped 0 bases and J dropped 1 base, with 9 bases sitting between them. This CDR3 comprises 14 residues. CDR1 is DFQATT, CDR2 SNEGSKA, per germline (reference sequence). The CDR3 DNA sequence: TGCAGTGCTAGAGATTTGTGGGGGAACACTGAAGCTTTCTTT. As protein: CSARDLWGNTEAFF.

This clonotype turned up a few times. The chain employs TRBV27 and TRBJ2-7, with D possibly TRBD2 on 5 matching bases. The CDR3 runs 14 residues. V lost 1 base and J 2 bases, leaving 9 bases between the germline ends. CDR1 and CDR2 (germline): MNHEY, SMNVEV (reference sequence). CDR3: CASSLLVGTYEQYF. CDR3 nucleotide sequence: TGTGCCAGCAGTTTATTAGTCGGGACCTACGAGCAGTACTTC.

V is TRBV6-5 and J is TRBJ2-3, with TRBD2 matching over 10 bases. The germline V gene encodes CDR1 MNHEY and CDR2 SVGAGI. The trim removed 4 bases at V and 1 base at J, leaving 8 bases unmatched. The CDR3 extends over 17 amino acids. The CDR3 sequence: CASSLGLSGRGTDTQYF. CDR3 in DNA: TGTGCCAGCAGTTTGGGGTTGAGCGGGAGGGGCACAGATACGCAGTATTTT.

This clonotype was picked up many times. The chain joins TRBV6-1 to TRBJ2-5, with D hard to call. V lost 6 bases, J lost 5 bases, and 13 bases lay in between. This CDR3 has 13 amino acids. Germline V lookup: CDR1 MNHNS, CDR2 SASEGT. CDR3 coding DNA: TGTGCCAGCAGCCCGACCCTCTTGGAGACCCAGTACTTC. Translated, it gives CASSPTLLETQYF.

This clonotype was recorded at least ten times. V usage is TRBV29-1 and J usage is TRBJ2-5; D unresolved. The germline gives CDR1 SQVTM, CDR2 ANQGSEA. The CDR3 loop spans 14 amino acids. V gave up 3 bases and J gave up 5 bases, with 16 bases separating them. The CDR3 is CSVDRKLSGETQYF. CDR3 coding DNA: TGCAGCGTTGATAGAAAATTAAGTGGGGAGACCCAGTACTTC.

The chain links TRBV6-5 to TRBJ1-2, with D unclear. Germline CDR1 reads MNHEY; CDR2 reads SVGAGI. V shed 6 bases and J shed 8 bases, with 16 bases lying between them. This CDR3 contains 13 residues. CDR3 amino acids: CASRLLSQSGYTF. In DNA form, the CDR3 reads TGTGCCAGCAGGTTACTATCGCAATCAGGCTACACCTTC.

The chain is built from TRBV9 and TRBJ2-1; TRBD1 matches at 7 bases. After removal of 4 bases from V and 6 bases from J, the junction contained 7 bases not matched to a gene. Per the germline V gene, CDR1 is SGDLS and CDR2 is YYNGEE. This CDR3 contains 14 residues. In DNA form, the CDR3 reads TGTGCCAGCAGCCGGGACAGCGGCATCAATGAGCAGTTCTTC. Its protein is CASSRDSGINEQFF.

This clonotype occurred a few times. The chain carries TRBV6-2 or TRBV6-3 and TRBJ2-6; 7 bases align to TRBD1. This CDR3 comprises 17 residues. Germline CDR1 MNHEY, CDR2 SVGEGT. Trimming at V came to 3 bases and at J to 4 bases, leaving 9 bases not matched to a gene. CDR3 loop: CASSYSVQGTGANVLTF. In DNA, the CDR3 is TGTGCCAGCAGTTATTCGGTACAGGGGACCGGGGCCAACGTCCTGACTTTC.

The chain recombines TRBV14 with TRBJ2-3; D gene unclear. This CDR3 is 14 amino acids long. Germline V CDR1 and CDR2: SGHDN, FVKESK. V was cut by 1 base and J by 6 bases, with 11 bases left in between. This chain's CDR3 is CASSQGLLFDTQYF. The CDR3, as DNA: TGTGCCAGCAGCCAAGGACTTCTCTTCGATACGCAGTATTTT.

As DNA, the CDR3 is TGTGCCAGCAGGACGACCAATTCACCCCTCCACTTT. It yields the protein CASRTTNSPLHF. The chain employs TRBV12-3 or TRBV12-4 and TRBJ1-6; D ambiguous. Trimming took 6 bases from V and 7 from J, leaving 7 bases between them. The CDR3 spans 12 residues.

This clonotype showed up just a few times. The chain uses TRBV28 and TRBJ2-7, with TRBD2 as a possible D gene (5 bases). V shed 6 bases and J shed 6 bases, with 24 bases lying between them. CDR3 length: 16 amino acids. Germline V gene data show CDR1 as MDHEN and CDR2 as SYDVKM. CDR3 sequence (DNA): TGTGCCAGCAGACCGTCGGAAGGGTTTCGGGATAGCGAGCAGTACTTC. This codes for CASRPSEGFRDSEQYF.

The sample holds a few counts of this clonotype. V usage is TRBV15 and J usage is TRBJ2-2; TRBD1 agrees at 7 bases. The CDR3 loop spans 15 amino acids. Germline-derived CDR1 and CDR2 are LNHNV and YYDKDF (reference sequence). J lost 3 bases, V lost 0 bases, and 1 base had no gene match. CDR3 in DNA: TGTGCCACCAGCAGAGAGGGACAGCACACCGGGGAGCTGTTTTTT. Its translation is CATSREGQHTGELFF.

This clonotype occurred many times. This chain joins TRBV7-2 and TRBJ2-1; 10 bases map to TRBD2. The CDR3 has 16 residues. CDR1 is SGHTA, CDR2 FQGNSA, per germline. V trimming: 4 bases; J trimming: 4 bases; junction bases outside the gene matches: 7. The CDR3 reads CASSSSGSTSYNEQFF. For the CDR3, the DNA is TGTGCCAGCAGCTCTAGCGGGAGTACGAGTTACAATGAGCAGTTCTTC.

This clonotype has at least ten counts. The chain recombines TRBV29-1 with TRBJ2-7, with 9 nucleotides matching TRBD1. CDR1 is SQVTM, CDR2 ANQGSEA, per germline. The CDR3 runs to 12 residues. J lost 3 bases, V lost 4 bases, and 1 base had no gene match. The CDR3 nucleotides read TGCAGCGTTGGGGGACAGGGCTACGAGCAGTACTTC. This encodes CSVGGQGYEQYF.

This clonotype occurred a few times. The V call is TRBV4-2, the J call TRBJ2-5; D possibly corresponds to TRBD1 (6 bases). The germline V and J ends were trimmed by 1 base and 2 bases, with 11 bases remaining between them. Per the germline V gene, CDR1 is LGHNA and CDR2 is YNFKEQ. CDR3 length equals 15 residues. In nucleotides, the CDR3 is TGTGCCAGCAGCCAAGGAACAGGGCTACAAGAGACCCAGTACTTC. Its translation is CASSQGTGLQETQYF.

In nucleotides, the CDR3 is TGTGCCACCAGTGATAAAACTAGGCGTAACACCGGGGAGCTGTTTTTT. Its translation is CATSDKTRRNTGELFF. This chain joins TRBV24-1 and TRBJ2-2; a weak D match, TRBD2 (5 bases). The CDR3 spans 16 residues. V gave up 3 bases and J gave up 2 bases, with 12 bases separating them. Germline V gene lookup returns CDR1 KGHDR and CDR2 SFDVKD.

Remarks on this clonotype: At one boundary the junction diverges from the germline segment, which might be a read error. V usage is TRBV30 and J usage is TRBJ2-5, with 8 bases matching TRBD1. CDR1 is GTSNPN, CDR2 SVGIG, per germline (reference sequence). The CDR3 extends over 12 amino acids. Here the CDR3 reads CATNRGQETQYF. The DNA for the CDR3 is TGCGCCACCAACAGGGGGCAAGAGACCCAGTACTTC.

The chain combines TRBV4-2 with TRBJ2-3; TRBD2 matches 9 bases. V was pared by 0 bases and J by 3 bases, with 7 bases of the junction left unmatched. The CDR3 is made up of 17 amino acids. Germline V CDR1 and CDR2: LGHNA, YNFKEQ. The CDR3 DNA sequence: TGTGCCAGCAGCCAAGATCCCGCGGGAGGGGTGACAGATACGCAGTATTTT. Encoded protein: CASSQDPAGGVTDTQYF.

The table lists this clonotype with many counts. The J gene is TRBJ1-4, the V gene TRBV5-1; 10 bases line up with TRBD1. V shed 5 bases and J 7 bases; nucleotides not matched to a gene: 8. The CDR3 spans 15 residues. CDR1 is SGHRS, CDR2 YFSETQ, per germline. The CDR3, as DNA: TGCGCCAGCAGTCTGACAGGGGGCGATGGTGAAAAACTGTTTTTT. This codes for CASSLTGGDGEKLFF.

This clonotype was recorded a few times. The chain employs TRBV6-2 or TRBV6-3 and TRBJ1-2, with D perhaps TRBD1 (6 bases). Germline CDR1 and CDR2: MNHEY and SVGEGT. The ends were cut back, 2 bases at V and 2 bases at J, with 9 bases in the middle. The CDR3 is made up of 14 amino acids. The CDR3 protein is CASSYRTENYGYTF. The CDR3 region has the DNA TGTGCCAGCAGTTACCGGACAGAGAACTATGGCTACACCTTC.